The sequence of this TCR beta chain was determined in a study of blood T cell repertoires in COVID-19. Clinical histories supplied by participants themselves formed the basis of cohort assignment. Donors of Cohort 3 who recovered were those that had two negative PCRs, clearance, or symptom resolution. The CDR3 covers 12 residues. CDR1 and CDR2 (germline): SQVTM, ANQGSEA. Losses at the gene ends were 3 bases for V and 8 bases for J; bases not matched to a gene: 2. Here immunoSEQ multiplex PCR was the method, and the copy in TCRdb shows in-frame clones only, minus some. Counted here are approximately 300,000 clones, 75% to 90% occurring once; the ten biggest clones make up roughly 5.3%.

The chain recombines TRBV29-1 with TRBJ2-4, with 9 bases identical to TRBD2. Sequenced material: PBMCs or T cells enriched from blood (not recorded which). This sequence originates from a man aged 60 to 75 who had recovered from COVID-19. In nucleotides, the CDR3 is TGCAGCGTTGATAGCGGGAGTGACATTCAGTACTTC. Its translation: CSVDSGSDIQYF.